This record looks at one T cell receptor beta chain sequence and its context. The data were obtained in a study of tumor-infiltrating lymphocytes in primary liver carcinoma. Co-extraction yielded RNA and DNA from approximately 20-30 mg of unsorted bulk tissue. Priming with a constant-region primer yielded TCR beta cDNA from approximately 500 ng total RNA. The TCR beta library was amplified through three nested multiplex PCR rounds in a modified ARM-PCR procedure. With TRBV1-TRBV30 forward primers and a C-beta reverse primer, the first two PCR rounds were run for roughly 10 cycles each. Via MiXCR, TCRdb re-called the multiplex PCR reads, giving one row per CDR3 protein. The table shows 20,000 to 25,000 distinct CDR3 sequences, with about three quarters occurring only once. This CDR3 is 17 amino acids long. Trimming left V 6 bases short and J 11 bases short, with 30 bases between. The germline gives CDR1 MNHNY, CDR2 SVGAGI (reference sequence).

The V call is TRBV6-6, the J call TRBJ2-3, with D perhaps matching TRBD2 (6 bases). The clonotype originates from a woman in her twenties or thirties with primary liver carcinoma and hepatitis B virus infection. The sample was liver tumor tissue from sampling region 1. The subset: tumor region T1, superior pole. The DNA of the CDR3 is TGTGCCAGCAGATCCACCCTAGATCGGGGAGGCCAGATAGGGCAGTATTTT. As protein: CASRSTLDRGGQIGQYF.